This TCR beta chain was retrieved from a study of spatial heterogeneity in lung cancer. Study overall: Combinations of a unique TCR and a UMI were tallied in raw reads, and on average each appeared more than ten times.

TCRdb reanalysed the 5' RACE reads using MiXCR and keeps one entry per CDR3 protein. Altogether tens of thousands of distinct CDR3 sequences are present, about 10% being singletons, with the ten largest covering roughly 30%. J gave up 9 bases and V 4 bases, and 6 bases lay outside the gene matches. This CDR3 spans 13 amino acids. CDR1 is SGHVS, CDR2 FQNEAQ, per germline. This clonotype was detected ten times or more. As for time point: blood at routine non-recurrence follow-up after resection. The clonotype was recovered from a female donor with early-stage non-small cell lung cancer. The sample in question was PBMCs, obtained at follow-up. The rearrangement uses TRBV7-8 and TRBJ2-1, with 7 bases identical to TRBD1. The CDR3 coding sequence is TGTGCCAGCAGCTCGAGCAGGGGGTCTGAGCAGTTCTTC. Translation: CASSSSRGSEQFF.